This paragraph covers one T cell receptor (beta chain) sequence. Germline lookup yields CDR1 MNHEY and CDR2 SMNVEV (reference sequence). J was trimmed by 7 bases and V by 1 base; bases with no gene match: 7. The CDR3 contains 16 residues. RNA transcripts gave rise to amplified TCR beta CDR3 regions. The HTBI primer set was used in a first-round RT-PCR of the TCR CDR3. TCRdb re-called the multiplex PCR reads with MiXCR, one entry per CDR3 protein. There are around 600,000 distinct CDR3 sequences in the sample; 13% to 15% occur only once, and roughly 7.1% lies in the top ten. The sample is drawn from a study of T cells in Graves' hyperthyroidism and ophthalmopathy.

The specimen was blood. This TCR was sampled from a young woman with Graves' ophthalmopathy. This chain connects TRBV27 to TRBJ1-6; 7 positions agree with TRBD1. The CDR3 loop is CASSLYRGILNSPLHF. In DNA form, the CDR3 reads TGTGCCAGCAGTTTATACAGGGGCATTCTAAATTCACCCCTCCACTTT.